This T cell receptor (beta chain) was observed in a study of T cell responses to AZD1222 COVID-19 vaccine. Findings and limits, study-wide: At study baseline, merely several AZD1222 recipients were seropositive.

This CDR3 is built from 13 residues. V shed 4 bases and J shed 1 base, with 7 bases lying between them. As to this clone: What it binds is not known. The sample holds other DNA sequences that translate to the same CDR3.

Sequencing used immunoSEQ multiplex PCR; TCRdb keeps in-frame clones, though not all of them. This table has 95,000 to 110,000 clones, approximately 90% appearing once. This sequence joins TRBV12-3 or TRBV12-4 and TRBJ1-1; weak D call: TRBD1 (5 bases). The TCR sequence derives from an adult who received the AZD1222 COVID-19 vaccine. Sequencing was performed on peripheral blood, taken 28 days after the second AZD1222 dose. CDR3 loop: CASSSTGNTEAFF. The DNA for the CDR3 is TGTGCCAGCAGTTCCACAGGGAACACTGAAGCTTTCTTT.